This paragraph covers one T cell receptor (beta chain) sequence. Original analysis: Amplification of reference gene primers was used by the study to estimate nucleated cell counts. The table came from immunoSEQ multiplex PCR; TCRdb's copy has only in-frame clones and leaves some out. The V and J calls and clone size were taken over from that table, and D and trimming were inferred from the DNA. This repertoire shows 650,000 to 800,000 clones, approximately 90% found once; its top ten account for approximately 0.25%. The record originates from a study of blood T cell repertoires in COVID-19. Overall study: Italy, Spain and the United States were the sources of the convalescent and acute COVID-19 samples. PBMCs, B-cell-depleted T cells, or T cells provided the cDNA or gDNA that made up the material.

Per germline, CDR1 SNHLY and CDR2 FYNNEI. CDR3 length: 17 residues. V was pared by 2 bases and J by 1 base, with 14 bases between. The sequence was collected from a woman younger than 35 with acute or convalescent COVID-19. Sequencing used peripheral blood. The chain has TRBV2 and TRBJ2-2; tentative D call: TRBD2 (6 bases). The CDR3 nucleotides read TGTGCCAGCAGTGAAATAGGAGGGTTTTGGAACACCGGGGAGCTGTTTTTT. Residues: CASSEIGGFWNTGELFF.